Listed here are 24 T cell receptor beta chains from one sample, sequenced in a study of blood T cell repertoires in COVID-19. TCRdb's table, derived via immunoSEQ multiplex PCR, lists solely in-frame clones and lacks some. The table shows around 92,000 clones, with 74% occurring only once. The sequencing sample was made of peripheral blood. These receptors were obtained from an older man with COVID-19, enrolled during active disease.

The chain has TRBV19 and TRBJ2-5; 8 bases agree with TRBD2. The germline V gene has CDR1 LNHDA and CDR2 SQIVND (reference sequence). Trimming took 7 bases from V and 2 from J; bases not matched to a gene: 12. The CDR3 runs to 16 residues. CDR3 region: CASNTGTRGRQETQYF. As DNA, the CDR3 is TGTGCCAGTAACACCGGGACTAGAGGGCGACAAGAGACCCAGTACTTC. Variable domain in full (rest from reference TRBV19 and TRBJ2-5): DGGITQSPKYLFRKEGQNVTLSCEQNLNHDAMYWYRQDPGQGLRLIYYSQIVNDFQKGDIAEGYSVSREKKESFPLTVTSAQKNPTAFYLCASNTGTRGRQETQYFGPGTRLLVL.

This chain links TRBV27 with TRBJ2-1, with 10 bases lining up with TRBD2. The length of the CDR3 is 21 residues. Trimming took 8 bases from V and 2 from J; bases not matched to a gene: 24. Germline V lookup: CDR1 MNHEY, CDR2 SMNVEV (reference sequence). The CDR3 nucleotides are TGTGCCAGCGGAACTAGCGGGACCCCCTTTTTAAGTTATCTAGCCTACAATGAGCAGTTCTTC. Translating gives CASGTSGTPFLSYLAYNEQFF.

This chain joins TRBV7-2 and TRBJ2-7; 10 nucleotides match TRBD2. There are 16 residues in the CDR3. CDR1 is SGHTA, CDR2 FQGNSA, per germline. The junction had 7 bases not matched to a gene; V was cut back by 5 bases and J by 0 bases. In DNA form, the CDR3 reads TGTGCCAGCAGCCTTCAGAGCGGGAGGGTCTCCTACGAGCAGTACTTC. This sequence encodes CASSLQSGRVSYEQYF.

This clone was counted ten times or more. The sample has other DNA sequences that encode this CDR3 too. V gene TRBV7-9 combines with J gene TRBJ1-1; D is undetermined. V gave up 2 bases and J gave up 0 bases, with 7 bases separating them. Germline CDR1 is SEHNR and CDR2 is FQNEAQ (reference sequence). This CDR3 is built from 14 residues. The CDR3 DNA reads as TGTGCCAGCAGCTTATCCAGGTTGAACACTGAAGCTTTCTTT. Its translation: CASSLSRLNTEAFF.

The gene calls are TRBV25-1 and TRBJ1-1; 8 bases match TRBD1. The J segment lost 8 bases and the V segment lost 3 bases, leaving 8 bases of the junction unmatched. The germline CDR1 and CDR2 sequences are MGHDK and SYGVNS. This CDR3 is built from 14 residues. The CDR3 DNA sequence: TGTGCCAGCAGTGAGCCAGGGACAGGCCTAGAAGCTTTCTTT. It encodes CASSEPGTGLEAFF.

The chain couples TRBV2 to TRBJ2-7; 10 bases match TRBD2. Germline CDR1 reads SNHLY; CDR2 reads FYNNEI. CDR3 length equals 13 residues. J lost 5 bases, V lost 9 bases, and 7 bases had no gene match. The DNA of the CDR3 is TGTGCCAGTTCTAGCGGGAGCCCCCACGAGCAGTACTTC. It translates to CASSSGSPHEQYF.

To note about this clone: A read error may account for a junction end that differs from germline. The V gene is TRBV7-7, the J gene TRBJ2-2; 7 nucleotides line up with TRBD2. The germline V gene encodes CDR1 SSHAT and CDR2 FNYEAQ (reference sequence). This CDR3 contains 17 residues. Written as DNA, the CDR3 is TGTGCTAGCAGTCCCTACCCCCGGGGGGCGAACACCGGGGAGCTGTTTTTT. Protein sequence: CASSPYPRGANTGELFF.

The rearrangement joins TRBV7-2 to TRBJ1-6; 8 bases map to TRBD1. Germline CDR1 is SGHTA and CDR2 is FQGNSA. V trimming: 4 bases; J trimming: 10 bases; junction bases outside the gene matches: 6. The CDR3 is 14 amino acids. CDR3 in amino acids: CASSSRGLESPLHF. The CDR3 DNA reads as TGTGCCAGCAGCTCCAGGGGGCTAGAATCACCCCTCCACTTT.

The CDR3 protein is CASSVEASGSAEQYF. CDR3 sequence (DNA): TGTGCCAGCAGCGTAGAGGCTAGCGGGAGTGCCGAGCAGTACTTC. The chain employs TRBV9 and TRBJ2-7; 10 nucleotides agree with TRBD2. The V and J ends lost 0 bases and 6 bases, in that order; junction bases with no gene match: 6. This CDR3 region has 15 residues. Germline lookup yields CDR1 SGDLS and CDR2 YYNGEE.

This clone was counted at least ten times. V usage is TRBV27 and J usage is TRBJ1-2; the match to TRBD1 covers 8 bases. The CDR3 is made up of 14 amino acids. The V gene end was trimmed by 8 bases and the J gene end by 6 bases; junction bases not matched to a gene: 11. Looked up from germline, CDR1 is MNHEY and CDR2 is SMNVEV (reference sequence). The CDR3 nucleotides read TGTGCCAGCCGGGACAGGTGGGTCGTGGATGGCTACACCTTC. Residues: CASRDRWVVDGYTF.

Turning to this clone: At one of its ends the junction is not consistent with the germline gene, which may arise from a read error. The V and J genes are TRBV27 and TRBJ2-5, with D unresolved. Germline assignment: CDR1 MNHEY and CDR2 SMNVEV (reference sequence). This CDR3 is built from 13 residues. CDR3 in amino acids: CASSYPGQATQYF. The DNA for the CDR3 is TGTGCCAGCAGTTATCCAGGTCAAGCGACCCAGTACTTC.

The chain links TRBV10-3 to TRBJ2-1; no reliable D call. Trimming removed 7 bases at V and 5 bases at J, with 6 bases between. The CDR3 has 11 residues. CDR1 is ENHRY and CDR2 is SYGVKD in the germline V gene. CDR3 nucleotides: TGTGCCATCAAACTCAACAATGAGCAGTTCTTC. Amino acid sequence: CAIKLNNEQFF.

The CDR3 spells CASSQDPFLAGENTGELFF. CDR3 nucleotide sequence: TGCGCCAGCAGCCAAGATCCCTTTCTAGCGGGGGAAAACACCGGGGAGCTGTTTTTT. V gene TRBV4-3 combines with J gene TRBJ2-2; 10 bases are a match to TRBD2. The germline gives CDR1 LGHNA, CDR2 YSLEER. After removal of 0 bases from V and 2 bases from J, the junction contained 9 bases not matched to a gene. CDR3 length: 19 residues.

The chain uses TRBV5-1 and TRBJ1-6, with 10 bases identical to TRBD1. V lost 0 bases to trimming and J lost 9 bases; unmatched junction nucleotides: 3. This CDR3 comprises 15 residues. Germline V gives CDR1 SGHRS, CDR2 YFSETQ. The CDR3: CASSLGRDRGSPLHF. CDR3 DNA: TGCGCCAGCAGCTTGGGTAGGGACAGGGGTTCACCCCTCCACTTT.

CDR3 sequence (DNA): TGTGCCAGCAGTTACAGGGTGCAGCCCCAGCATTTT. Protein sequence: CASSYRVQPQHF. The chain joins TRBV28 to TRBJ1-5; maybe TRBD1 (6 bases). V lost 4 bases to trimming and J lost 7 bases, with 8 bases between them. The length of the CDR3 is 12 residues. CDR1 MDHEN and CDR2 SYDVKM come from the germline V gene.

The chain carries TRBV6-1 and TRBJ1-6; D unresolved. The CDR3 is 13 amino acids. Germline V gives CDR1 MNHNS, CDR2 SASEGT. V was cut by 3 bases and J by 12 bases, with 12 bases left in between. The CDR3 sequence: CASSEVGRRPLHF. DNA of the CDR3: TGTGCCAGCAGTGAGGTGGGCAGGCGACCCCTCCACTTT.

A few counts support this clone. The CDR3: CASSISRVASDYNEQFF. As DNA, the CDR3 is TGTGCCAGTAGTATAAGTAGAGTTGCGTCCGATTACAATGAGCAGTTCTTC. This chain links TRBV19 with TRBJ2-1; D is unclear. Germline V gives CDR1 LNHDA, CDR2 SQIVND (reference sequence). The V gene lost 2 bases and the J gene lost 4 bases, with 18 bases spanning the gap. The CDR3 totals 17 residues. Combining the CDR3 with reference TRBV19 and TRBJ2-1 gives the whole variable domain DGGITQSPKYLFRKEGQNVTLSCEQNLNHDAMYWYRQDPGQGLRLIYYSQIVNDFQKGDIAEGYSVSREKKESFPLTVTSAQKNPTAFYLCASSISRVASDYNEQFFGPGTRLTVL.

The chain uses TRBV27 and TRBJ2-1; 8 bases agree with TRBD2. The germline CDR1 and CDR2 sequences are MNHEY and SMNVEV (reference sequence). This CDR3 is built from 16 residues. V shed 2 bases, J shed 0 bases, and the junction held 3 bases outside the gene matches. CDR3 sequence (DNA): TGTGCCAGCAGTTTACAACTAGCGGTCTCCTACAATGAGCAGTTCTTC. Translating gives CASSLQLAVSYNEQFF.

The chain couples TRBV28 to TRBJ2-5; 13 nucleotides match TRBD2. CDR3 length: 17 amino acids. The trim removed 3 bases at V and 1 base at J, leaving 5 bases unmatched. The germline gives CDR1 MDHEN, CDR2 SYDVKM. The CDR3 DNA follows: TGTGCCAGCAGTTTCCAACTAGCGGGAGGGGGCCAAGAGACCCAGTACTTC. Its translation is CASSFQLAGGGQETQYF.

The chain joins TRBV3-1 (or the pseudogene TRBV3-2) to TRBJ1-2; D perhaps matches TRBD1 (5 bases). V was shortened by 0 bases and J by 2 bases, with 19 bases between the two germline ends. The CDR3 totals 18 residues. The germline CDR1 and CDR2 sequences are LGHDT and YNNKEL (reference sequence). The CDR3 loop is CASSQDRVRAPVNYGYTF. The CDR3 DNA is TGTGCCAGCAGCCAAGATCGGGTCAGGGCGCCCGTGAACTATGGCTACACCTTC.

The chain carries TRBV11-2 and TRBJ2-5, with 7 bases fitting TRBD1. Germline V CDR1 and CDR2: SGHAT, FQNNGV. With 4 bases clipped from V and 5 bases from J, the junction kept 10 bases outside the gene matches. The length of the CDR3 is 15 residues. CDR3 in amino acids: CASSSLRGRHETQYF. The CDR3, as DNA: TGTGCCAGCAGCTCTCTGAGGGGGCGCCATGAGACCCAGTACTTC.

This clone was recorded a few times. The chain is built from TRBV5-1 and TRBJ2-2, with no clear D. Germline V gene data show CDR1 as SGHRS and CDR2 as YFSETQ. This CDR3 is built from 13 residues. V dropped 4 bases and J dropped 4 bases, with 8 bases sitting between them. CDR3 nucleotides: TGCGCCAGCAGCCGGTCGGGCACCGGGGAGCTGTTTTTT. The encoded protein is CASSRSGTGELFF.

The rearrangement links TRBV28 to TRBJ2-7; D not resolved. The V gene's germline CDR1 is MDHEN and CDR2 SYDVKM. CDR3 length: 13 amino acids. The V end was cut by 4 bases, the J end by 4 bases, with 11 bases between. CDR3 region: CASSSITRYEQYF. The CDR3, as DNA: TGTGCCAGCAGTTCTATAACTCGGTACGAGCAGTACTTC.

This chain joins TRBV13 and TRBJ2-4; a possible D gene is TRBD1 (6 bases). Germline CDR1 PRHDT, CDR2 FYEKMQ (reference sequence). CDR3 length equals 14 residues. V lost 5 bases, J lost 5 bases, and 13 bases lay in between. The CDR3 loop reads CASSPRDKQNIQYF. CDR3 nucleotides: TGTGCCAGCAGCCCCCGGGACAAACAAAACATTCAGTACTTC.